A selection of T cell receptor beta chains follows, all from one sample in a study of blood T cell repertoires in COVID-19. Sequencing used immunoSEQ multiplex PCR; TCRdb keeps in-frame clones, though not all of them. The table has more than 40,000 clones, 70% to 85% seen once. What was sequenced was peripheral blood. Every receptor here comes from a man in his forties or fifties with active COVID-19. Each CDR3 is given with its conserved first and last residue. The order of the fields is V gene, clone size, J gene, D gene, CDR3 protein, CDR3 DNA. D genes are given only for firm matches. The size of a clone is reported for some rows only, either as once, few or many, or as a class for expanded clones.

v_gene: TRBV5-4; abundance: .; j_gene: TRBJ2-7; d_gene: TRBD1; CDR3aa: CASSQPRRDRALREQYF; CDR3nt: TGTGCCAGCAGCCAGCCCCGCCGGGACAGGGCCCTACGAGAGCAGTACTTC
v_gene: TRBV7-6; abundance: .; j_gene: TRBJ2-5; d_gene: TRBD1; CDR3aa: CASSRGQFETQYF; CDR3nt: TGTGCCAGCAGCCGGGGACAGTTTGAGACCCAGTACTTC
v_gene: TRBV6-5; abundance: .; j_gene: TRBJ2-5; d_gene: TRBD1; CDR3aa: CASESGGEETQYF; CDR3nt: TGTGCCAGCGAATCAGGGGGCGAAGAGACCCAGTACTTC
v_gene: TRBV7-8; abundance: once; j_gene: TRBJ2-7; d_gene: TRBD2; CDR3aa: CASSSWTSGGKGGEQYF; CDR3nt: TGTGCCAGCAGCTCCTGGACTAGCGGGGGGAAAGGGGGCGAGCAGTACTTC
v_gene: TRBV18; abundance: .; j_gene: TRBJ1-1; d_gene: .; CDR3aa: CASSPQTARNTEAFF; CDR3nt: TGTGCCAGCTCACCACAGACAGCCCGGAACACTGAAGCTTTCTTT
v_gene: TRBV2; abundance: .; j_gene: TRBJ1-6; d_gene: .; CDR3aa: CASSEGGNNSPLHF; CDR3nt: TGTGCCAGCAGTGAGGGGGGTAATAATTCACCCCTCCACTTT
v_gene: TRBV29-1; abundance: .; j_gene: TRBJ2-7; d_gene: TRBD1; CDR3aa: CSVVYDRVGYEQYF; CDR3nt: TGCAGCGTTGTTTATGACAGGGTTGGATACGAGCAGTACTTC
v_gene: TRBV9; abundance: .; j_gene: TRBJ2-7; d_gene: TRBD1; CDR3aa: CASSVGDRDEQYF; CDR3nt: TGTGCCAGCAGCGTAGGTGACAGGGACGAGCAGTACTTC
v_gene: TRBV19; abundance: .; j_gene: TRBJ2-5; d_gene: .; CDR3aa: CASSPRLRVGEETQYF; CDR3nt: TGTGCCAGTAGCCCAAGGCTCCGGGTAGGGGAAGAGACCCAGTACTTC
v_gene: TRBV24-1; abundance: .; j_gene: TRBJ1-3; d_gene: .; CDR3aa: CATSAGAPTIYSGNTIYF; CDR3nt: TGTGCCACCAGTGCGGGTGCTCCCACTATTTACTCTGGAAACACCATATATTTT
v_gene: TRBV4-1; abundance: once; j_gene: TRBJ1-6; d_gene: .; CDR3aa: CASSQGVGTIKASPLHF; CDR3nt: TGCGCCAGCAGCCAAGGGGTAGGGACTATAAAGGCTTCACCCCTCCACTTT
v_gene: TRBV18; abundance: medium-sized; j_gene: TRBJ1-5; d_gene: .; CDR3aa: CASSPPSQPQHF; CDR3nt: TGTGCCAGCTCACCACCGTCACAGCCCCAGCATTTT
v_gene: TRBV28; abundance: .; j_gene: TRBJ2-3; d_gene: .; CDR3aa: CASRKSGADTQYF; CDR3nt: TGTGCCAGCAGGAAATCAGGGGCAGATACGCAGTATTTT
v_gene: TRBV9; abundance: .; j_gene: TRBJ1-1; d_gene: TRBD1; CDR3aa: CASSVSGTVDTEAFF; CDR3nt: TGTGCCAGCAGCGTGTCCGGGACAGTGGACACTGAAGCTTTCTTT
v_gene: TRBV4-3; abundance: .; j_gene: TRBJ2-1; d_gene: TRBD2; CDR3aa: CASSQDRGGGANEQFF; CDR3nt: TGCGCCAGCAGCCAAGATCGGGGCGGGGGGGCCAATGAGCAGTTCTTC
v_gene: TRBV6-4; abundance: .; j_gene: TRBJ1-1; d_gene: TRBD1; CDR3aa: CASRPQGASTEAFF; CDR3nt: TGTGCCAGCAGGCCACAGGGGGCATCCACTGAAGCTTTCTTT
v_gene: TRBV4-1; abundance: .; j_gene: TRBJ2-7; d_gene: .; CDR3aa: CASSQQVINYEQYF; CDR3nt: TGCGCCAGCAGCCAACAGGTCATCAACTACGAGCAGTACTTC
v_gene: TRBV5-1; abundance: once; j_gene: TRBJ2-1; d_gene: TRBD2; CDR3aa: CASSSSTSGGRSYNEQFF; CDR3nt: TGCGCCAGCAGCTCTTCGACTAGCGGGGGCCGCTCCTACAATGAGCAGTTCTTC
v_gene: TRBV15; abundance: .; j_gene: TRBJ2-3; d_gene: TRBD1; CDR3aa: CATSRRDSSTDTQYF; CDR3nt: TGTGCCACCAGCCGACGGGACAGTAGCACAGATACGCAGTATTTT
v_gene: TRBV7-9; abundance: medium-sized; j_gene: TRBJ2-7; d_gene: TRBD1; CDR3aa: CASSAGTGAYEQYF; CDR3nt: TGTGCCAGCAGCGCCGGGACAGGGGCGTACGAGCAGTACTTC
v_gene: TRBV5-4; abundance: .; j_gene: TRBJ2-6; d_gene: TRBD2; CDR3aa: CASSPPGGLGGANVLTF; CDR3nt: TGTGCCAGCAGCCCTCCGGGGGGGCTAGGCGGGGCCAACGTCCTGACTTTC
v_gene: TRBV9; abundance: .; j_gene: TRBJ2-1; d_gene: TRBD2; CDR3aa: CASSVGASGSSYNEQFF; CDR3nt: TGTGCCAGCAGCGTAGGGGCTAGCGGAAGCTCCTACAATGAGCAGTTCTTC
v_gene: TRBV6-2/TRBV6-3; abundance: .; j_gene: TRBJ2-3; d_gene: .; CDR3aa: CASSYSAGADTQYF; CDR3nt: TGTGCCAGCAGTTACTCTGCCGGAGCAGATACGCAGTATTTT
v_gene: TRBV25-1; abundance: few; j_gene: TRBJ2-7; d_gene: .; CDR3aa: CASSEKGISYEQYF; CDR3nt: TGTGCCAGCAGTGAAAAGGGGATCTCCTACGAGCAGTACTTC
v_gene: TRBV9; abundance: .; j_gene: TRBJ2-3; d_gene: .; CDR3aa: CASSVAVGGGPDTQYF; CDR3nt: TGTGCCAGCAGCGTAGCGGTCGGGGGAGGCCCAGATACGCAGTATTTT
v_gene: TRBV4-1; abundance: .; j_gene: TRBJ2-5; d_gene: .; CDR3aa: CASSQGLAGGETQYF; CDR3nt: TGCGCCAGCAGCCAAGGCCTTGCTGGGGGGGAGACCCAGTACTTC
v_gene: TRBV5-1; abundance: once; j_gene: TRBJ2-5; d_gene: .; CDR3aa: CASSYLEDAQETQYF; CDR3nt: TGCGCCAGCAGCTACCTCGAGGATGCTCAAGAGACCCAGTACTTC
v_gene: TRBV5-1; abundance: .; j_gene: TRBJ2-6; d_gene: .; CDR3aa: CASSSYTGSGANVLTF; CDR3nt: TGCGCCAGCAGCTCCTATACAGGCTCTGGGGCCAACGTCCTGACTTTC
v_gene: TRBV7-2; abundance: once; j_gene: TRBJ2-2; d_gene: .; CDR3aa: CASSLGVVPGELFF; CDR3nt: TGTGCCAGCAGCTTAGGAGTAGTCCCCGGGGAGCTGTTTTTT
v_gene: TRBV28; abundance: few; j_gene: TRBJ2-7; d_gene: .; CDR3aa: CASSPHFYEQYF; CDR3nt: TGTGCCAGCAGCCCCCACTTCTACGAGCAGTACTTC